This T cell receptor (beta chain) came from a study of post-analysis software for immune sequencing data. Looking at the study overall: The patients showed relapsing-remitting, secondary progressive and progressive-relapsing multiple sclerosis courses.

TCR beta cDNA libraries had unique molecular identifiers. Using its own MiXCR run on the PCR reads, TCRdb lists one record per CDR3 protein. This table holds 450,000 to 650,000 distinct CDR3 sequences, 40% to 50% found once. Study conclusions and caveats: For normalized Chao1 diversity, multiple sclerosis patients scored significantly lower than controls did. Under F measure analysis, samples from one preparation batch co-clustered strongly. In patients, about five TRBV segments were more frequent than in controls, with TRBV5-6, TRBV5-1 and TRBV20-1 among them.

The CDR3 is 14 residues long. V shed 6 bases and J shed 1 base, with 15 bases lying between them. CDR1 and CDR2 (germline): DFQATT, SNEGSKA (reference sequence). Concerning this clonotype itself: Its antigen remains unidentified.

The specimen sequenced was blood. The sequence was obtained from a girl aged 10-17 years with multiple sclerosis. The rearrangement joins TRBV20-1 to TRBJ2-5; D not certain. The CDR3 here is CSARSSLGQETQYF. The CDR3 DNA is TGCAGTGCAAGATCCAGTTTGGGCCAAGAGACCCAGTACTTC.